This TCR beta chain was identified during a study of control samples from healthy donors and cancer patients. The CDR3 contains 15 residues. Germline V gene lookup returns CDR1 MNHNS and CDR2 SASEGT. Repertoires were generated with immunoSEQ multiplex PCR, while TCRdb's copy carries only in-frame clones and drops some. The table includes about 410,000 clones, more than 80% detected once. Points on this clone: At one end, the junction sequence differs from germline, possibly due to a read error.

The chain combines TRBV6-1 with TRBJ2-5; 8 bases agree with TRBD1. The source of this sequence is a man in his forties with head and neck cancer. Sequencing used PBMCs. The DNA of the CDR3 is TGTGCCAGCAGCGAAGGACAGGGCCTTCCAGAGACCCAGTACTTC. Amino acids: CASSEGQGLPETQYF.